Listed here are 18 T cell receptor beta chains from one sample, sequenced in a study of blood T cell repertoires in COVID-19. The assay was immunoSEQ multiplex PCR, and TCRdb's table has in-frame clones only and misses some. Counted here are under 350,000 clones, 80% to 90% occurring once; the ten biggest clones make up approximately 4.2%. The specimen was peripheral blood. The receptors stem from a man in his forties with acute or convalescent COVID-19.

Notes on this clone: Other DNA variants within this sample encode the same CDR3. The chain employs TRBV5-1 and TRBJ2-1, with D possibly TRBD1 on 5 matching bases. Germline V lookup: CDR1 SGHRS, CDR2 YFSETQ. The CDR3 runs 13 residues. V dropped 0 bases and J dropped 7 bases, with 8 bases sitting between them. The CDR3 region has the DNA TGCGCCAGCAGCTTGGGGGGCCATAATGAGCAGTTCTTC. It specifies CASSLGGHNEQFF.

The rearrangement links TRBV2 to TRBJ2-2, with TRBD1 as a possible D gene (5 bases). CDR1 is SNHLY and CDR2 is FYNNEI in the germline V gene. V was pared by 4 bases and J by 6 bases, with 15 bases between. This CDR3 has 15 amino acids. Here the CDR3 DNA reads TGTGCCAGCAGTGGCCAGGGCGTCCCCTCCGGGGAGCTGTTTTTT. Translating gives CASSGQGVPSGELFF.

Of note for this clone: Other DNA sequences in the same sample also yield this CDR3. This sequence joins TRBV6-5 and TRBJ1-1; D is uncertain. This CDR3 is 11 amino acids long. V was trimmed by 5 bases and J by 3 bases, leaving 4 bases between them. Germline CDR1 is MNHEY and CDR2 is SVGAGI. This CDR3 reads CASSRDTEAFF. The CDR3 nucleotides are TGTGCCAGCAGTAGAGACACTGAAGCTTTCTTT.

The rearrangement joins TRBV6-5 to TRBJ2-7, with D tentatively TRBD2 (6 bases). The CDR3 sequence is 16 residues long. V lost 2 bases, J lost 0 bases, and 14 bases lay in between. Germline CDR1 and CDR2: MNHEY and SVGAGI. The CDR3 region has the DNA TGTGCCAGCAGTTACCCCCAGGACGGGAGCTCCTACGAGCAGTACTTC. Residues: CASSYPQDGSSYEQYF.

This sequence joins TRBV5-4 and TRBJ1-2, with TRBD1 matching over 8 bases. J gave up 5 bases and V 1 base, and 7 bases lay outside the gene matches. Germline CDR1 SGHNT, CDR2 YYREEE (reference sequence). The CDR3 totals 15 residues. The CDR3 DNA sequence: TGTGCCAGCAGCTTGACAGGGGGAGATGGATATGGCTACACCTTC. Protein: CASSLTGGDGYGYTF.

This rearrangement joins TRBV4-2 to TRBJ1-2, with D maybe TRBD1 (6 bases). The V gene lost 1 base and the J gene lost 4 bases, with 13 bases spanning the gap. The CDR3 covers 15 residues. Germline CDR1 is LGHNA and CDR2 is YNFKEQ. This CDR3 is CASSQAAGASYGYTF. The CDR3 DNA reads TGTGCCAGCAGCCAAGCGGCAGGGGCTAGCTATGGCTACACCTTC.

This sequence joins TRBV21-1 and TRBJ2-7; the tabulated D call, TRBD1, remains unverified against the DNA. TRBV21-1 is flagged as a pseudogene. CDR3 length: 10 amino acids. DNA of the CDR3: TGTGCCAGCAGGCCGGGACAGGGCTACTTC. It encodes CASRPGQGYF.

The chain joins TRBV5-1 to TRBJ2-5, with 9 positions matching TRBD1. Germline V gene lookup returns CDR1 SGHRS and CDR2 YFSETQ. V lost 4 bases to trimming and J lost 2 bases; unmatched junction nucleotides: 9. There are 16 residues in the CDR3. The CDR3 here is CASSVQGAPFQETQYF. The CDR3 region has the DNA TGCGCCAGCAGCGTACAGGGGGCCCCCTTTCAAGAGACCCAGTACTTC.

The V call is TRBV5-1, the J call TRBJ2-3; D uncertain. Trimming cost V 5 bases and J 1 base, with 5 bases left between them. CDR1 and CDR2 (germline): SGHRS, YFSETQ. The CDR3 spans 12 residues. CDR3 coding DNA: TGCGCCAGCAGATATGGCACAGATACGCAGTATTTT. This encodes CASRYGTDTQYF.

V is TRBV5-1 and J is TRBJ1-2, with a weak D call TRBD1 (6 bases). The germline V and J ends were trimmed by 0 bases and 4 bases, with 19 bases remaining between them. The CDR3 is 17 residues long. Germline CDR1 is SGHRS and CDR2 is YFSETQ. In DNA form, the CDR3 reads TGCGCCAGCAGCTTGGGCCCCTCTCACAGGGAGTCCTATGGCTACACCTTC. It yields the protein CASSLGPSHRESYGYTF.

CDR3 DNA sequence: TGTGCCAGCAGCTTTGGGGCTCGAACAGATACGCAGTATTTT. Its translation is CASSFGARTDTQYF. The V and J genes are TRBV5-8 and TRBJ2-3, with D possibly TRBD1 on 5 matching bases. The CDR3 sequence is 14 residues long. Germline lookup yields CDR1 SGHTS and CDR2 YDEGEE. V shed 2 bases and J shed 3 bases, with 10 bases lying between them.

V usage is TRBV2 and J usage is TRBJ1-5; 7 bases line up with TRBD1. With 5 bases clipped from V and 4 bases from J, the junction kept 8 bases outside the gene matches. CDR1 and CDR2 from the germline V gene are SNHLY and FYNNEI. The length of the CDR3 is 15 residues. The CDR3 DNA is TGTGCCAGCAGTTGGAGACAGGGATTGAATCAGCCCCAGCATTTT. Translation: CASSWRQGLNQPQHF.

The rearrangement joins TRBV10-2 to TRBJ1-2; D is unresolved. The CDR3 consists of 13 residues. V lost 8 bases and J 6 bases, leaving 16 bases between the germline ends. Germline V gene lookup returns CDR1 WSHSY and CDR2 SAAADI. CDR3 nucleotides: TGCGCCAGCGCAGACCGTGACTATGATGGCTACACCTTC. This gives the protein CASADRDYDGYTF.

Concerning this clone: This sample includes further DNA sequences coding for the same CDR3. V gene TRBV5-1 combines with J gene TRBJ2-3, with 8 bases identical to TRBD2. Per the germline V gene, CDR1 is SGHRS and CDR2 is YFSETQ. The CDR3 has 14 amino acids. V lost 4 bases and J lost 3; bases outside the gene matches: 4. CDR3 in amino acids: CASSLGLATDTQYF. CDR3 in DNA: TGCGCCAGCAGCCTCGGACTAGCAACAGATACGCAGTATTTT.

The chain has TRBV9 and TRBJ1-1, with unresolved D. There are 15 residues in the CDR3. Germline lookup yields CDR1 SGDLS and CDR2 YYNGEE. V was clipped by 0 bases and J by 0 bases, with 9 bases between them. CDR3 sequence (DNA): TGTGCCAGCAGCGTAGCGCCGGTACTGAACACTGAAGCTTTCTTT. Amino acids: CASSVAPVLNTEAFF. The full variable domain, completed using reference TRBV9 and TRBJ1-1, is DSGVTQTPKHLITATGQRVTLRCSPRSGDLSVYWYQQSLDQGLQFLIQYYNGEERAKGNILERFSAQQFPDLHSELNLSSLELGDSALYFCASSVAPVLNTEAFFGQGTRLTVV.

V and J are TRBV10-2 and TRBJ2-4; tentative D call: TRBD2 (5 bases). V dropped 3 bases and J dropped 13 bases, with 22 bases sitting between them. Germline CDR1 is WSHSY and CDR2 is SAAADI. The CDR3 length is 15 residues. The CDR3 here is CASSDLHTGMAPQYF. The CDR3 DNA reads as TGCGCCAGCAGTGACCTACACACCGGGATGGCGCCCCAGTACTTC.

The V gene is TRBV7-2, the J gene TRBJ1-2; D is possibly TRBD1 (6 bases). Per the germline V gene, CDR1 is SGHTA and CDR2 is FQGNSA. The CDR3 has 15 residues. V shed 3 bases and J shed 0 bases, with 11 bases lying between them. The CDR3 DNA is TGTGCCAGCAGCTTGGGACACCGGACTAACTATGGCTACACCTTC. It is translated as CASSLGHRTNYGYTF.

The chain couples TRBV12-3 or TRBV12-4 to TRBJ1-1, with no clear D. CDR3 length: 13 residues. The V end was cut by 5 bases, the J end by 1 base, with 8 bases between. The CDR3 here is CASSKERNTEAFF. DNA of the CDR3: TGTGCCAGCAGTAAGGAGAGGAACACTGAAGCTTTCTTT.